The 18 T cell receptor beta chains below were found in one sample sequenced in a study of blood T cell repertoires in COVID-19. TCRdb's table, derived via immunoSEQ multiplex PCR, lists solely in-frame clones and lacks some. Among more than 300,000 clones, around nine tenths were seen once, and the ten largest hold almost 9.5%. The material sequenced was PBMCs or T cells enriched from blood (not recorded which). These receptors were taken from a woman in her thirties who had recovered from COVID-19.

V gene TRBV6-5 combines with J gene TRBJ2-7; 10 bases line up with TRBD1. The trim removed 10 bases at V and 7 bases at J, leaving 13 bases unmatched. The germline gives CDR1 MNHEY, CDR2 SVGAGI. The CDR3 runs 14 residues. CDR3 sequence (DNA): TGTGCCACCGGGTGGGACAGGGGCTCCTTTGAGCAGTACTTC. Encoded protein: CATGWDRGSFEQYF.

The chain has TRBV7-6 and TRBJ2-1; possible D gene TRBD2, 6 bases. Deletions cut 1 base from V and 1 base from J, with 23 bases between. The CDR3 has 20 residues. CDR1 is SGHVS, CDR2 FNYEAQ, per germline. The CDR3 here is CASSLDLAFRRGQSYNEQFF. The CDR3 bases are TGTGCCAGCAGCTTAGATTTGGCTTTCAGGCGGGGTCAGTCCTACAATGAGCAGTTCTTC.

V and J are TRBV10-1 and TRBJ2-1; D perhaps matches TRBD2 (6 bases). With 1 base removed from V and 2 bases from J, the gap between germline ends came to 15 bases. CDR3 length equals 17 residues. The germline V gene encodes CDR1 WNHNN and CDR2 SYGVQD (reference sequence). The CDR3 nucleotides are TGCGCCAGCAGTGAGTGGACGGGAGATTTTACCTACAATGAGCAGTTCTTC. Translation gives CASSEWTGDFTYNEQFF.

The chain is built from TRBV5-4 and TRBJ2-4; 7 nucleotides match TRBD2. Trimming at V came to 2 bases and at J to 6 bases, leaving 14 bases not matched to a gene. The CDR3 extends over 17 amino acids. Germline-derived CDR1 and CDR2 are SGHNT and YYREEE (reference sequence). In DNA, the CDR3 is TGTGCCAGCAGCTTATGGGGTGGAGCGGGGTTCGTAAACATTCAGTACTTC. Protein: CASSLWGGAGFVNIQYF.

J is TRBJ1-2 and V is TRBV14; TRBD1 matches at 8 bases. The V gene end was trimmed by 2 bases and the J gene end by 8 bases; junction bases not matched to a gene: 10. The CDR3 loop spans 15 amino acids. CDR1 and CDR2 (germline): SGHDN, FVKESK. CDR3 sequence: CASSQLQTGVMGYTF. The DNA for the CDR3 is TGTGCCAGCAGCCAACTGCAGACAGGGGTGATGGGCTACACCTTC.

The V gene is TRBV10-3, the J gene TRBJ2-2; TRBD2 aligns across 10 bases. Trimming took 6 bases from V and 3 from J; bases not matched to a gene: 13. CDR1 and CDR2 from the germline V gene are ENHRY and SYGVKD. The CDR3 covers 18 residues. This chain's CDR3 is CAIREAGGPLRDTGELFF. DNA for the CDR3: TGTGCCATCAGGGAAGCGGGAGGGCCACTAAGGGACACCGGGGAGCTGTTTTTT.

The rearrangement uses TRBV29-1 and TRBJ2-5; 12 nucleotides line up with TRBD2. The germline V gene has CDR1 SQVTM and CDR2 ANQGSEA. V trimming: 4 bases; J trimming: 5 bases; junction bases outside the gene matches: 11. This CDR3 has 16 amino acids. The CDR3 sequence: CSVVWLAGGPGETQYF. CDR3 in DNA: TGCAGCGTTGTCTGGCTAGCGGGAGGGCCGGGGGAGACCCAGTACTTC.

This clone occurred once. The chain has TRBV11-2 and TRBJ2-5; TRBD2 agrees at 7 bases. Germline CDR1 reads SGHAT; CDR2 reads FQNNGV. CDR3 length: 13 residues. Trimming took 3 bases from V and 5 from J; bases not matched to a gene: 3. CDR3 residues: CASSLGGSETQYF. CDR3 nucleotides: TGTGCCAGCAGCTTGGGCGGGAGTGAGACCCAGTACTTC.

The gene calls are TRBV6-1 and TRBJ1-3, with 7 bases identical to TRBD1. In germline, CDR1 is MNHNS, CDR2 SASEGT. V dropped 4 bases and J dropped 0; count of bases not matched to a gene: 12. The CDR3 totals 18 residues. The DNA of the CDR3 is TGTGCCAGCAGTGTGGCCAGGGGCCGGGACAGCTCTGGAAACACCATATATTTT. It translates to CASSVARGRDSSGNTIYF.

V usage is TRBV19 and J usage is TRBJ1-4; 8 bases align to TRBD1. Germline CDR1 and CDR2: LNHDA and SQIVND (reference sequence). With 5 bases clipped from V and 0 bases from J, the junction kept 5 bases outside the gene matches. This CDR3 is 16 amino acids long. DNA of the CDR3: TGTGCCAGTAGTGACCCAGGGGGCGCAACTAATGAAAAACTGTTTTTT. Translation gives CASSDPGGATNEKLFF.

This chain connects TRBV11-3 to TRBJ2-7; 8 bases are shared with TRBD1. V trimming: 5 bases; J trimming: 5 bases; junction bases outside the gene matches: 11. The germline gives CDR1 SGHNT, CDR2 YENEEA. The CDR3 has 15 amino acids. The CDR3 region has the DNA TGTGCCAGCAGCCCTTCCCCCGGACAGGGCCACGAGCAGTACTTC. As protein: CASSPSPGQGHEQYF.

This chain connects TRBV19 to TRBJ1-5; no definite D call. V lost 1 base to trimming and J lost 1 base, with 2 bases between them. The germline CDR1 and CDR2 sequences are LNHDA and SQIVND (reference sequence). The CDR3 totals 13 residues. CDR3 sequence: CASSIASNQPQHF. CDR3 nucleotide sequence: TGTGCCAGTAGTATAGCGAGCAATCAGCCCCAGCATTTT. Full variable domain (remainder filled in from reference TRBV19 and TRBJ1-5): DGGITQSPKYLFRKEGQNVTLSCEQNLNHDAMYWYRQDPGQGLRLIYYSQIVNDFQKGDIAEGYSVSREKKESFPLTVTSAQKNPTAFYLCASSIASNQPQHFGDGTRLSIL.

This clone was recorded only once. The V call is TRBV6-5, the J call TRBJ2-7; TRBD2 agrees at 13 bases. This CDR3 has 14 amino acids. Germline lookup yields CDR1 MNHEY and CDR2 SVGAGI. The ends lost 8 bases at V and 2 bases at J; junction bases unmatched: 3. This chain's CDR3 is CASSGTSGTYEQYF. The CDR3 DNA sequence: TGTGCCAGCTCAGGGACTAGCGGGACCTACGAGCAGTACTTC.

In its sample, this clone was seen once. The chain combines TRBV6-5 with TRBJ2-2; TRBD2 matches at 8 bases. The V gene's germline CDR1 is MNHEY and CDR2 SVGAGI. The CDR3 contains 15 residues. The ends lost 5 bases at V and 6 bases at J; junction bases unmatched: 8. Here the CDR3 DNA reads TGTGCCAGCAGTCCCTGGCCCGGGAGGGCCGGGGAGCTGTTTTTT. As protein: CASSPWPGRAGELFF.

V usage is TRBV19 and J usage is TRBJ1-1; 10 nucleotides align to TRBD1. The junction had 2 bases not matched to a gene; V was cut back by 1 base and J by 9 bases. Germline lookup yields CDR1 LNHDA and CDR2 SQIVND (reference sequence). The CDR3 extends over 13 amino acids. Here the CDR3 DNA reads TGTGCCAGTAGTATAGTGGGACAGGGGAAAGCTTTCTTT. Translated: CASSIVGQGKAFF.

Here the CDR3 reads CAWALGSGSNQPQHF. DNA for the CDR3: TGTGCCTGGGCGCTGGGGAGTGGGAGCAATCAGCCCCAGCATTTT. The chain couples TRBV30 to TRBJ1-5; D is ambiguous. V was clipped by 5 bases and J by 1 base, with 15 bases between them. Germline assignment: CDR1 GTSNPN and CDR2 SVGIG (reference sequence). The CDR3 runs to 15 residues.

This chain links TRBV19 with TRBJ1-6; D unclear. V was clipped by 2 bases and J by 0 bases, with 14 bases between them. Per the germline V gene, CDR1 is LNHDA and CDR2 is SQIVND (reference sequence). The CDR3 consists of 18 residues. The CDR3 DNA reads TGTGCCAGTAGTATACTCCGGCAGGATAACTCCTATAATTCACCCCTCCACTTT. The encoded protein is CASSILRQDNSYNSPLHF. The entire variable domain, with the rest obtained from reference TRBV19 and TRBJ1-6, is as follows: DGGITQSPKYLFRKEGQNVTLSCEQNLNHDAMYWYRQDPGQGLRLIYYSQIVNDFQKGDIAEGYSVSREKKESFPLTVTSAQKNPTAFYLCASSILRQDNSYNSPLHFGNGTRLTVT.

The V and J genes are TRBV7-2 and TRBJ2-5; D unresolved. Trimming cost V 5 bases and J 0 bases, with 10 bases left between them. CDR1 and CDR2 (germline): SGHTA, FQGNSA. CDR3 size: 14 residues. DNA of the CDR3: TGTGCCAGCAGCCAATCTACAGACCAAGAGACCCAGTACTTC. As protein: CASSQSTDQETQYF. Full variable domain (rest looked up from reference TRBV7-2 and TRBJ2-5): GAGVSQSPSNKVTEKGKDVELRCDPISGHTALYWYRQSLGQGLEFLIYFQGNSAPDKSGLPSDRFSAERTGGSVSTLTIQRTQQEDSAVYLCASSQSTDQETQYFGPGTRLLVL.